Listed below are T cell receptor beta chains from one sample, sequenced in a study of PD-L1 blockade in urothelial cancer. Libraries were prepared by immunoSEQ multiplex PCR; TCRdb keeps only in-frame clonotypes and omits some of them. The sample records around 87,000 clones, over 65% being singletons. Sequencing was performed on PBMCs, taken around atezolizumab (anti-PD-L1) treatment. These receptors originate from a man in his 70s with urothelial cancer. The conserved cysteine and the conserved F or W are not part of the CDR3 here. Each record gives: V gene, J gene, CDR3 protein.

V gene: TRBV7-2
J gene: TRBJ1-2
CDR3 protein: ASSRGQHYGYT

V gene: TRBV6-1
J gene: TRBJ1-1
CDR3 protein: ASSAFQGLWEAF

V gene: TRBV6-1
J gene: TRBJ1-3
CDR3 protein: ASSEAHGGSSGNTIY

V gene: TRBV5-6
J gene: TRBJ2-7
CDR3 protein: ASSSGLNYEQY

V gene: TRBV29-1
J gene: TRBJ2-1
CDR3 protein: SVDFPGQGQDEQF

V gene: TRBV7-6
J gene: TRBJ2-7
CDR3 protein: ASSLETGRRGEQY

V gene: TRBV5-4
J gene: TRBJ2-1
CDR3 protein: ASSSPAGGNEQF

V gene: TRBV2
J gene: TRBJ2-1
CDR3 protein: ASSENPSEQF

V gene: TRBV10-3
J gene: TRBJ1-2
CDR3 protein: AISEDRGTYGYT

V gene: TRBV7-3
J gene: TRBJ2-5
CDR3 protein: ASSLGPEETQY

V gene: TRBV28
J gene: TRBJ2-1
CDR3 protein: ASSLGTGSGNEQF

V gene: TRBV5-1
J gene: TRBJ2-1
CDR3 protein: ASSPEGSGRAGKF

V gene: TRBV2
J gene: TRBJ2-1
CDR3 protein: ASSGLAGTSYNEQF

V gene: TRBV29-1
J gene: TRBJ2-7
CDR3 protein: SVESGGTYEQY

V gene: TRBV27
J gene: TRBJ2-1
CDR3 protein: ASSPGGGSYNEQF

V gene: TRBV28
J gene: TRBJ2-1
CDR3 protein: ASTPRGQGSNEQF

V gene: TRBV20-1
J gene: TRBJ2-5
CDR3 protein: SASNGGSQY

V gene: TRBV6-5
J gene: TRBJ2-3
CDR3 protein: ASSTEDTQY

V gene: TRBV10-3
J gene: TRBJ2-3
CDR3 protein: AIRGTSGGRTDTQY

V gene: TRBV11-2
J gene: TRBJ1-2
CDR3 protein: ASSQTVNYGYT

V gene: TRBV5-1
J gene: TRBJ2-7
CDR3 protein: ASSLERRRGYEQY

V gene: TRBV11-3
J gene: TRBJ2-5
CDR3 protein: ASSSISGGQETQY

V gene: TRBV10-3
J gene: TRBJ1-5
CDR3 protein: AIRDSAPNQPQH

V gene: TRBV7-9
J gene: TRBJ1-1
CDR3 protein: ASTPRQGKNTEAF

V gene: TRBV6-1
J gene: TRBJ2-7
CDR3 protein: ASSEQLDSNYEQY

V gene: TRBV9
J gene: TRBJ1-2
CDR3 protein: ASSVAPQGLTNYGYT